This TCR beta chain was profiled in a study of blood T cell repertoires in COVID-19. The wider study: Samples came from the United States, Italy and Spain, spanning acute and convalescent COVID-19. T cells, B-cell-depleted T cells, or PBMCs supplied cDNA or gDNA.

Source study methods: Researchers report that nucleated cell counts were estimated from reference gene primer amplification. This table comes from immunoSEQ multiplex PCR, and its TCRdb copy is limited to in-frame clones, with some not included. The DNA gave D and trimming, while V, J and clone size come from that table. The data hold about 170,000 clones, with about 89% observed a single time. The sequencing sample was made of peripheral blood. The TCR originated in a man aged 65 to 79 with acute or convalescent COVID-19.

Here the CDR3 reads CASSPDRFQPQHF. The CDR3 nucleotides are TGTGCCAGCAGCCCGGACAGGTTCCAGCCCCAGCATTTT. The V gene is TRBV6-5, the J gene TRBJ1-5, with 7 bases lining up with TRBD1. With 6 bases clipped from V and 7 bases from J, the junction kept 6 bases outside the gene matches. The CDR3 has 13 amino acids. Per germline, CDR1 MNHEY and CDR2 SVGAGI.